These 10 T cell receptor beta chains originate from one sample sequenced in a study of cytomegalovirus exposure and HLA in healthy donors (dated by TCRdb to 2016 to 2017). The library was made by the immunoSEQ multiplex PCR assay. For the multiplex PCR, a mixture combining 60 forward primers for TCR Vbeta segments and 13 reverse primers for TCR Jbeta segments was used. TCRdb limited this immuneACCESS table to in-frame rearrangements with V and J called. A share of clones is missing; checked studies link under half to unresolved V genes, and the rest is unexplained. This sample has some 190,000 clones in its table, and roughly 77% of those were observed once. The ten biggest clones cover about 3.1% of the sample. The sequencing input was PBMCs. The source of these receptors is a woman under 40 in good health and CMV-seropositive.

The CDR3 DNA sequence: TGTGCCAGCATGTATGAAGGGAGGCCCGAAGCTTTCTTT. It codes for CASMYEGRPEAFF. This chain connects TRBV28 to TRBJ1-1; unclear D gene. CDR1 and CDR2 from the germline V gene are MDHEN and SYDVKM. The CDR3 has 13 amino acids. The V end lost 7 bases, the J end lost 8 bases, and 17 bases lay between the germline ends.

The chain joins TRBV9 to TRBJ1-2; D is undetermined. Germline CDR1 reads SGDLS; CDR2 reads YYNGEE. This CDR3 has 15 amino acids. With 0 bases removed from V and 0 bases from J, the gap between germline ends came to 9 bases. Here the CDR3 reads CASSVAQNTNYGYTF. The CDR3 bases are TGTGCCAGCAGCGTAGCTCAGAACACTAACTATGGCTACACCTTC.

This chain uses TRBV6-1 with TRBJ2-7; 9 bases map to TRBD1. The CDR3 runs to 14 residues. Trimming removed 6 bases from V and 2 bases from J; junction bases left unmatched: 5. The germline V gene encodes CDR1 MNHNS and CDR2 SASEGT. The CDR3: CASRRDRAAYEQYF. CDR3 sequence (DNA): TGTGCCAGCAGGCGGGACAGGGCTGCCTACGAGCAGTACTTC.

The chain carries TRBV10-1 and TRBJ2-1; 8 nucleotides line up with TRBD2. The CDR3 sequence is 14 residues long. Trimming cost V 6 bases and J 6 bases; bases outside gene matches: 7. The germline gives CDR1 WNHNN, CDR2 SYGVQD (reference sequence). CDR3 bases: TGCGCCAGCAGCGGGGGGGGCAGATTCAATGAGCAGTTCTTC. It specifies CASSGGGRFNEQFF.

A remark on this clone: The sample contains more than one DNA sequence encoding this CDR3. J is TRBJ2-7 and V is TRBV4-1; 11 nucleotides line up with TRBD2. The CDR3 has 16 amino acids. CDR1 is MGHRA, CDR2 YSYEKL, per germline. J lost 6 bases, V lost 9 bases, and 16 bases had no gene match. Here the CDR3 DNA reads TGCGCCAGTACCGTAATGCCGGGGGGGACTAGCGGCGAGCAGTACTTC. Translated: CASTVMPGGTSGEQYF.

The chain employs TRBV25-1 and TRBJ2-7, with 9 bases identical to TRBD1. V was pared by 3 bases and J by 6 bases, with 3 bases of the junction left unmatched. There are 13 residues in the CDR3. Germline V lookup: CDR1 MGHDK, CDR2 SYGVNS. The CDR3 protein is CASSEETGGEQYF. DNA of the CDR3: TGTGCCAGCAGTGAGGAGACAGGGGGCGAGCAGTACTTC.

This chain uses TRBV5-4 with TRBJ2-7; TRBD1 matches at 8 bases. This CDR3 has 15 residues. J lost 7 bases, V lost 4 bases, and 13 bases had no gene match. The germline gives CDR1 SGHNT, CDR2 YYREEE (reference sequence). In DNA, the CDR3 is TGTGCCAGCAGCCCCATCGGGCAGGGGGCGGGAGAGCAGTACTTC. Translated: CASSPIGQGAGEQYF.

Notes on this clone: A read error may account for a junction end that differs from germline. This chain uses TRBV28 with TRBJ1-1; D is perhaps TRBD1 (5 bases). CDR3 length equals 15 residues. In germline, CDR1 is MDHEN, CDR2 SYDVKM. CDR3: CASSHSRLRGTEASF. The CDR3 nucleotides read TGTGCCAGCAGCCATTCCCGACTTAGGGGCACTGAAGCTTCCTTT.

This clone was counted a single time. The chain combines TRBV4-2 with TRBJ2-4; perhaps TRBD2 as D (7 bases). Germline V gene data show CDR1 as LGHNA and CDR2 as YNFKEQ. Trimming shortened V by 1 base and J by 6 bases, and 19 bases separated the two germline ends. The CDR3 loop spans 17 amino acids. The CDR3 DNA reads TGTGCCAGCAGCCAAGTTAATTTGCGGGGAGGGGGAAACATTCAGTACTTC. This gives the protein CASSQVNLRGGGNIQYF.

This clone appeared a few times. This chain uses TRBV4-1 with TRBJ2-1; 9 bases match TRBD2. CDR3 length equals 17 residues. Per the germline V gene, CDR1 is MGHRA and CDR2 is YSYEKL. The V segment lost 1 base and the J segment 7 bases; nucleotides outside the gene matches: 11. The CDR3 here is CASSQALAGRGGNEQFF. CDR3 nucleotides: TGCGCCAGCAGCCAAGCGCTAGCGGGGCGGGGGGGTAATGAGCAGTTCTTC.